This T cell receptor (beta chain) is drawn from a study of blood T cell repertoires in COVID-19. Overall study: Collection of acute and convalescent COVID-19 samples took place in the United States, Italy and Spain. PBMCs, B-cell-depleted T cells, or T cells provided the cDNA or gDNA that made up the material.

The Seattle patients joined while their infection was active and were tracked longitudinally afterward. CDR3 length: 16 amino acids. V lost 2 bases to trimming and J lost 3 bases; unmatched junction nucleotides: 9. Germline CDR1 and CDR2: SGHRS and YFSETQ. This clone showed up just a few times. As processed by the authors: Using reference gene primer amplification, nucleated cell counts were estimated. Sequencing used immunoSEQ multiplex PCR; TCRdb keeps in-frame clones, though not all of them. D and trimming were read from the DNA, whereas the V and J calls and clone size are those reported in that table. This table has about 170,000 clones, roughly 81% appearing once.

This sequence was found in a woman aged 80 or older with COVID-19, enrolled during active disease. The rearrangement links TRBV5-1 to TRBJ1-2; 8 bases align to TRBD1. The sample was peripheral blood. The CDR3 coding sequence is TGCGCCAGCAGCTTCTCCGGCGAGACAGGGGACTATGGCTACACCTTC. Residues: CASSFSGETGDYGYTF.